Listed below are T cell receptor beta chains from one sample, sequenced in a study of PD-1 blockade in classical Hodgkin lymphoma. TCRdb keeps only in-frame clones here, not all; method: immunoSEQ multiplex PCR. The sample shows 38,000 or so clones, almost 70% of them seen only once. This specimen consisted of peripheral blood mononuclear cells (PBMCs), obtained before the second cycle of nivolumab. These receptors came from a human donor with classical Hodgkin lymphoma. The CDR3 runs from the conserved cysteine through the conserved F or W. A D gene is named only where the DNA matches it firmly. Not every row has a clone size; where given, it reads once, few, many or a size class.

TRBV11-3	TRBD2	.	TRBJ2-3	CASSLLAGGSTDTQYF	TGTGCCAGCAGCTTATTAGCGGGGGGATCCACAGATACGCAGTATTTT
TRBV19	.	.	TRBJ1-1	CASGFGANTEAFF	TGTGCCAGTGGGTTTGGGGCGAACACTGAAGCTTTCTTT
TRBV30	.	.	TRBJ1-1	CAWNRVLGEAFF	TGTGCCTGGAACAGGGTATTGGGTGAAGCTTTCTTT
TRBV4-1	TRBD2	few	TRBJ2-3	CASSPSGLAGDSTDTQYF	TGCGCCAGCAGCCCGTCGGGACTAGCGGGGGATAGCACAGATACGCAGTATTTT
TRBV6-1	.	.	TRBJ1-4	CASTPLGLKNEKLFF	TGTGCCAGCACCCCTCTGGGGTTAAAAAACGAAAAACTGTTTTTT
TRBV5-1	.	.	TRBJ1-1	CASSLAGNTEAFF	TGCGCCAGCAGCTTGGCAGGGAACACTGAAGCTTTCTTT
TRBV6-1	.	.	TRBJ1-5	CASFREESQPQHF	TGTGCCAGCTTCAGGGAAGAGAGTCAGCCCCAGCATTTT
TRBV7-9	TRBD2	.	TRBJ2-7	CASSAGGGAYEQYF	TGTGCCAGCAGCGCGGGGGGCGGGGCCTACGAGCAGTACTTC
TRBV6-6	TRBD2	.	TRBJ2-7	CASTLAGALSEQYF	TGTGCCAGCACCCTAGCGGGAGCCCTCTCCGAGCAGTACTTC
TRBV29-1	TRBD1	.	TRBJ2-7	CSVGDRVSYEQYF	TGCAGCGTGGGAGACAGGGTCTCCTACGAGCAGTACTTC
TRBV7-3	.	.	TRBJ1-3	CASSLFGGSLDTIYF	TGTGCCAGCAGCTTATTCGGAGGGAGTTTGGACACCATATATTTT
TRBV5-4	TRBD1	.	TRBJ1-4	CASSLTGTGREKLFF	TGTGCCAGCAGCTTGACCGGGACAGGGCGTGAAAAACTGTTTTTT
TRBV5-4	.	medium-sized	TRBJ2-1	CASSSTSMSSYNEQFF	TGTGCCAGCAGCTCGACTAGTATGAGCTCCTACAATGAGCAGTTCTTC
TRBV21-1	.	once	TRBJ2-1	CASSSQGLAKSSYNEQFF	TGTGCCAGCAGCTCCCAGGGACTAGCGAAAAGCTCCTACAATGAGCAGTTCTTC
TRBV11-3	TRBD1	.	TRBJ2-7	CASSLDWQGAGYEQYF	TGTGCCAGCAGCTTAGATTGGCAGGGGGCAGGATACGAGCAGTACTTC
TRBV28	.	once	TRBJ2-5	CASSLEGTQYF	TGTGCCAGCAGTCTCGAGGGGACCCAGTACTTC